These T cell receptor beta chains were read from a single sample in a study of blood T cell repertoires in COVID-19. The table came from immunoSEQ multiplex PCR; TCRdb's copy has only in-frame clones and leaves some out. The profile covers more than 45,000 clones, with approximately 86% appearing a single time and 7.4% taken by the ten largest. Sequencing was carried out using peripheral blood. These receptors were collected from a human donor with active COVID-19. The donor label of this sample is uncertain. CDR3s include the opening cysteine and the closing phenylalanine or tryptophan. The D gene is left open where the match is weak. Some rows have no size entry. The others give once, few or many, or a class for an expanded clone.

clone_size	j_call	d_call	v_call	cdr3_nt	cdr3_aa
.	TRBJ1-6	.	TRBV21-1	TGTGCCAGCTCCAGTTCACCCCTCCACTTT	CASSSSPLHF
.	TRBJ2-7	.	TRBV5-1	TGCGCCAGCAGCTTGGACTATAGGCAGGGTGGCGAGCAGTACTTC	CASSLDYRQGGEQYF
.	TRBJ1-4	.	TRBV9	TGTGCCAGCAGCACCCGGACAGCAACTAATGAAAAACTGTTTTTT	CASSTRTATNEKLFF
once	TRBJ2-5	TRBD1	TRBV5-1	TGCGCCAGCAGCATAACGGGACAGGGTGGGGAGACCCAGTACTTC	CASSITGQGGETQYF
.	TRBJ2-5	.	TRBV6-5	TGTGCCAGCTCGTCGGGGTTTAGGGAGTACTTC	CASSSGFREYF
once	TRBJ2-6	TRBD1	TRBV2	TGTGCCAGCGAGGGACAGGCCTCTGGGGCCAACGTCCTGACTTTC	CASEGQASGANVLTF
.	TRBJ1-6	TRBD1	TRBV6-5	TGTGCCAGCCGTTCAGGACAGGCGGCGCGGGGTTCACCCCTCCACTTT	CASRSGQAARGSPLHF
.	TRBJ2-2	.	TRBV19	TGTGCCAGTAGTACCACCACAGGGACCGGGGAGCTGTTTTTT	CASSTTTGTGELFF
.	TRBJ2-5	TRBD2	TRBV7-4	TGTGCCAGCAGCTTAGGGGGGACTAGCGAAGAGACCCAGTACTTC	CASSLGGTSEETQYF
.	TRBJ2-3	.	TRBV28	TGTGCCAGCAGACAGGGAACTAGTACAGATACGCAGTATTTT	CASRQGTSTDTQYF
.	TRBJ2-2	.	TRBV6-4	TGTGCCAGCAGTCCAGGGTTCACCGGGGAGCTGTTTTTT	CASSPGFTGELFF
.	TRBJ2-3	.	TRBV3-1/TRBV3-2	TGTGCCAGCAGCCAAGATTCCAGGGCAGATACGCAGTATTTT	CASSQDSRADTQYF
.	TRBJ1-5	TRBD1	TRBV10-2	TGCGCCAGCAGTGCGGACAGGGGGCGTCAGCCCCAGCATTTT	CASSADRGRQPQHF
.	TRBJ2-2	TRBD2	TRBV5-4	TGTGCCAGCAGGCCCGGGACTAGCGGGAGGGAGCTGTTTTTT	CASRPGTSGRELFF
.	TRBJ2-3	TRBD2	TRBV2	TGTGCCAGCAGTGGAGGGGCTAGCGGGAGCCTCACAGATACGCAGTATTTT	CASSGGASGSLTDTQYF
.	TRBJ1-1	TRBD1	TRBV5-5	TGTGCCAGCAGTACCGGACAGGTCAAAAAGGGAACTGAAGCTTTCTTT	CASSTGQVKKGTEAFF
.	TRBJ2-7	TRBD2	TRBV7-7	TGTGCTAGCAGCTTAGACCGGGGGGGCGAGCAGTACTTC	CASSLDRGGEQYF